These T cell receptor beta chains were read from a single sample in a study of shared clonotypes between healthy human individuals. Profiled with immunoSEQ multiplex PCR; TCRdb holds only in-frame clones, not every one. The sample includes a few hundred thousand clones, around 78% of them seen just once. The sample comprised PBMCs. All receptors derive from a woman aged 40-49 years in good health. Some clones in this sample may be carry-over from other donors' samples. Each CDR3 is given with its conserved first and last residue. D genes are given only for firm matches. Size is omitted from some rows. Given values are once, few, many or a class for expanded clones.

CDR3nt,CDR3aa,v_gene,abundance,d_gene,j_gene
TGCGCCAGCAGCTTGGGGGGCGGGAGTAGTAATGAGCAGTTCTTC,CASSLGGGSSNEQFF,TRBV5-1,-,TRBD2,TRBJ2-1
TGCAGCGTTGGAGGTGGCGTTCCTGATACGCAGTATTTT,CSVGGGVPDTQYF,TRBV29-1,few,-,TRBJ2-3
TGTGCCAGCTTTAGCTCTGGAAACACCATATATTTT,CASFSSGNTIYF,TRBV28,few,-,TRBJ1-3
TGTGCCAGCAGTTTATGGGGGCCGTCCTACGAGCAGTACTTC,CASSLWGPSYEQYF,TRBV28,-,-,TRBJ2-7
TGTGCTAGTGGTTTGGTTTATGGGGCAGGAGGGGAGCTGTTTTTT,CASGLVYGAGGELFF,TRBV12-5,-,-,TRBJ2-2
TGTGCCTTTCTAGCGGGAAGTAGCAATGGGCAGTTCTTC,CAFLAGSSNGQFF,TRBV30,-,TRBD2,TRBJ2-1
TGTGCCAGCAGATCGCAGGGGTATAGCAATCAGCCCCAGCATTTT,CASRSQGYSNQPQHF,TRBV28,-,-,TRBJ1-5
TGTGCCTGGAGTGTATTCCTTTCGGCAGGCCGAGGGGATACGCAGTATTTT,CAWSVFLSAGRGDTQYF,TRBV30,-,-,TRBJ2-3
TGTGCCAGCAGCCCACAGGGGGAGACCCAGTACTTC,CASSPQGETQYF,TRBV7-9,-,TRBD1,TRBJ2-5
TGCGCCAGCAGCTTGGCACAGGGAACCGGGGAGCTGTTTTTT,CASSLAQGTGELFF,TRBV5-1,-,-,TRBJ2-2
TGTGCCAGCAGCGATCGGGGACAGGGGGCCTATGGCTACACCTTC,CASSDRGQGAYGYTF,TRBV2,-,TRBD1,TRBJ1-2
TGCAGCGTTGGGGGGACAGCGGGTGGCTACACCTTC,CSVGGTAGGYTF,TRBV29-1,few,TRBD1,TRBJ1-2
TGTGCCAGCAGGGGACAGGGGCGGAGCTCCTACAATGAGCAGTTCTTC,CASRGQGRSSYNEQFF,TRBV6-6,-,TRBD1,TRBJ2-1
TGTGCCAGCACCCCGACAGGAGCCTACGAGCAGTACTTC,CASTPTGAYEQYF,TRBV27,once,-,TRBJ2-7
TGTGCCAGCACCGACGGACGCTATGGCTACACCTTC,CASTDGRYGYTF,TRBV6-5,few,-,TRBJ1-2
TGTGCCAGCACCAGGACAGGGAATGCCGTCACTGAAGCTTTCTTT,CASTRTGNAVTEAFF,TRBV6-1,-,TRBD1,TRBJ1-1
TGTGCCAGCTCACCACCAGCCCGAAAATTGAACACTGAAGCTTTCTTT,CASSPPARKLNTEAFF,TRBV18,-,-,TRBJ1-1
TGTGCCAGCAGCTTGGACGGGAGCTCCTACAATGAGCAGTTCTTC,CASSLDGSSYNEQFF,TRBV5-4,-,-,TRBJ2-1
TGTGCCAGCAGCTTAGTGAGCTACAATGAGCAGTTCTTC,CASSLVSYNEQFF,TRBV7-9,few,-,TRBJ2-1
TGCGCCAGCAGACCGACGGCCGCTAACTATGGCTACACCTTC,CASRPTAANYGYTF,TRBV4-1,-,-,TRBJ1-2
TGTGCCAGCAGCTTGGGAGGTTATTACGAGCAGTACTTC,CASSLGGYYEQYF,TRBV7-2,few,-,TRBJ2-7
TGTGCCAGCAGCAGAGGGACAGGGGGCGAATATCGCAATGAGCAGTTCTTC,CASSRGTGGEYRNEQFF,TRBV5-4,-,TRBD1,TRBJ2-1
TGTGCCAGCAGATACGTCGGGACAGATAGCAATCAGCCCCAGCATTTT,CASRYVGTDSNQPQHF,TRBV28,-,TRBD1,TRBJ1-5
TGCGCCAGCAGCCTCGGTTTAGACAGGGGTTTTGGCTACACCTTC,CASSLGLDRGFGYTF,TRBV4-3,-,TRBD1,TRBJ1-2
TGTGCCAGCAGCGCCAGCTATGGCTACACCTTC,CASSASYGYTF,TRBV9,-,-,TRBJ1-2
TGCAGCGTGGGGGCTAGCTCGTTCACAGATACGCAGTATTTT,CSVGASSFTDTQYF,TRBV29-1,-,-,TRBJ2-3
TGTGCCAGCAGCACAGGTCTAGGCAACACCATATATTTT,CASSTGLGNTIYF,TRBV7-3,-,-,TRBJ1-3
TGCGCCAGCAGTCCAGGCCGGGGCCTCCTCTACAATGAGCAGTTCTTC,CASSPGRGLLYNEQFF,TRBV5-1,-,-,TRBJ2-1
TGTGCCAGCAGCACCGGGACTAGCGGGAGCGAGACCCAGTACTTC,CASSTGTSGSETQYF,TRBV6-6,-,TRBD2,TRBJ2-5
TGTGCCAGCTGTGGACAGATCTACGAGCAGTACTTC,CASCGQIYEQYF,TRBV28,-,-,TRBJ2-7
TGTGCCAGCAGCCCCGGGACAGTGGAGACCCAGTACTTC,CASSPGTVETQYF,TRBV7-8,-,TRBD1,TRBJ2-5
TGTGCCAGCAGCGGACTAGCGGGAGCCATCCACGAGCAGTACTTC,CASSGLAGAIHEQYF,TRBV7-6,-,TRBD2,TRBJ2-7
TGTGCTTCGGGGTTGGGGCCAACTATGGCCGGCTATGGCTACACCTTC,CASGLGPTMAGYGYTF,TRBV30,-,-,TRBJ1-2
TGTGCCAGCAGTTTATGGGACAGGGCGAGCGAGCAGTACTTC,CASSLWDRASEQYF,TRBV28,-,TRBD1,TRBJ2-7
TGTGCCTGGAGCCAGGGGGGATTTCAGCCCCAGCATTTT,CAWSQGGFQPQHF,TRBV30,-,TRBD1,TRBJ1-5
TGTGCCAGCCGGGTAGCCACTGAAGCTTTCTTT,CASRVATEAFF,TRBV28,-,-,TRBJ1-1
TGTGCCAGCGCTGGGACAGCGAACACTGAAGCTTTCTTT,CASAGTANTEAFF,TRBV6-1,-,TRBD1,TRBJ1-1
TGTGCCAGTACCTCGGGACGGAGTTTCAATCAGCCCCAGCATTTT,CASTSGRSFNQPQHF,TRBV19,many,-,TRBJ1-5
TGTGCCAGCAGTTTTCTACGGGACAGGCTCTATGGCTACACCTTC,CASSFLRDRLYGYTF,TRBV27,-,TRBD1,TRBJ1-2
TGTGCCACCGATGGACTAGCGGGCTACAATGAGCAGTTCTTC,CATDGLAGYNEQFF,TRBV28,-,TRBD2,TRBJ2-1
TGTGCCAGCAGCCGACAGGGGTCGGACGAGCAGTACTTC,CASSRQGSDEQYF,TRBV2,-,TRBD1,TRBJ2-7
TGTGCCAGTAGTATCTCCGGGACTAGCGGGAGAGAGACCCAGTACTTC,CASSISGTSGRETQYF,TRBV19,-,TRBD2,TRBJ2-5
TGTGCCACCAGCAGAGATAAAGGGACAGTGCGAGTCTATGGCTACACCTTC,CATSRDKGTVRVYGYTF,TRBV15,-,TRBD1,TRBJ1-2
TGCGCCAGCAGCCAAGAGGTGGGACTAGCGGGAGGGCCTGGCGAGCAGTACTTC,CASSQEVGLAGGPGEQYF,TRBV4-1,-,TRBD2,TRBJ2-7
TGTGCCAGCAACAAAAATTGGGGGGAGACCCAGTACTTC,CASNKNWGETQYF,TRBV2,once,-,TRBJ2-5
TGTGCCACCAGCAGAGATCGCGGCGGGAGGGCCATGAATGAGCAGTTCTTC,CATSRDRGGRAMNEQFF,TRBV15,-,TRBD2,TRBJ2-1
TGTGCCAGCAGAACAGGGATGAACACTGAAGCTTTCTTT,CASRTGMNTEAFF,TRBV2,-,-,TRBJ1-1
TGCAGCGTTGGGACAGGGGGTGGGCAGGAGCCCCAGCATTTT,CSVGTGGGQEPQHF,TRBV29-1,-,TRBD1,TRBJ1-5